These 32 T cell receptor beta chains share one sample of origin, sequenced in a study of T cell responses to AZD1222 COVID-19 vaccine. The method was immunoSEQ multiplex PCR; TCRdb's version includes in-frame clones alone and lacks a portion of them. The sample has some 150,000 clones, about nine tenths seen once. Material: peripheral blood, obtained 28 days after the second AZD1222 dose. These receptors were obtained from an adult who received the AZD1222 COVID-19 vaccine.

This chain connects TRBV19 to TRBJ2-7; 9 bases align to TRBD2. Germline assignment: CDR1 LNHDA and CDR2 SQIVND (reference sequence). The length of the CDR3 is 15 residues. The V gene end was trimmed by 8 bases and the J gene end by 2 bases; junction bases not matched to a gene: 10. This CDR3 reads CASRPPLAGPYEQYF. In nucleotides, the CDR3 is TGTGCCAGTCGCCCCCCCCTAGCGGGACCCTACGAGCAGTACTTC.

This sequence joins TRBV2 and TRBJ2-1; 14 nucleotides align to TRBD2. The trim removed 6 bases at V and 7 bases at J, leaving 2 bases unmatched. The CDR3 is 14 amino acids. Germline values: CDR1 SNHLY, CDR2 FYNNEI. Written as DNA, the CDR3 is TGTGCCAGCAGGGGACTAGCGGGAGTGAATGAGCAGTTCTTC. Translation gives CASRGLAGVNEQFF.

The chain recombines TRBV30 with TRBJ2-5; D is unresolved. In germline, CDR1 is GTSNPN, CDR2 SVGIG (reference sequence). V lost 6 bases, J lost 1 base, and 9 bases lay in between. CDR3 size: 12 residues. CDR3 DNA sequence: TGTGCCTGCAAGGATACCCAAGAGACCCAGTACTTC. It encodes CACKDTQETQYF.

V usage is TRBV7-9 and J usage is TRBJ2-7, with D unresolved. V was cut by 1 base and J by 5 bases, with 9 bases left in between. The CDR3 covers 13 residues. Germline loops: CDR1 SEHNR, CDR2 FQNEAQ (reference sequence). The CDR3: CASSLGALDEQYF. For the CDR3, the DNA is TGTGCCAGCAGCTTAGGGGCCCTCGACGAGCAGTACTTC.

The rearrangement joins TRBV6-5 to TRBJ1-2; no clear D. The CDR3 spans 15 residues. V was trimmed by 5 bases and J by 0 bases, leaving 13 bases between them. Germline-derived CDR1 and CDR2 are MNHEY and SVGAGI. CDR3 DNA sequence: TGTGCCAGCAGTCCGGGCGCCTACCCTAACTATGGCTACACCTTC. It translates to CASSPGAYPNYGYTF.

This chain joins TRBV6-5 and TRBJ2-1; 7 nucleotides line up with TRBD2. Trimming took 7 bases from V and 9 from J; bases not matched to a gene: 9. This CDR3 is 13 amino acids long. The germline CDR1 and CDR2 sequences are MNHEY and SVGAGI. The CDR3 spells CASNPGGEGEQFF. Here the CDR3 DNA reads TGTGCCAGCAATCCTGGCGGGGAGGGTGAGCAGTTCTTC.

This clone was recorded only once. The chain uses TRBV28 and TRBJ1-4; D gene uncertain. CDR1 MDHEN and CDR2 SYDVKM come from the germline V gene. The V and J ends lost 6 bases and 2 bases respectively, with 7 bases between them. CDR3 length: 13 residues. In nucleotides, the CDR3 is TGTGCCAGCAGGCTCGTCACTAATGAAAAACTGTTTTTT. This codes for CASRLVTNEKLFF.

Remarks on this clone: The same CDR3 also results from other DNA sequences found in this sample. V gene TRBV19 combines with J gene TRBJ1-1; D is unresolved. Germline V gene data show CDR1 as LNHDA and CDR2 as SQIVND (reference sequence). Trimming left V 5 bases short and J 4 bases short, with 5 bases between. This CDR3 region has 11 residues. In DNA form, the CDR3 reads TGTGCCAGTAGTCGGGGCACTGAAGCTTTCTTT. Residues: CASSRGTEAFF.

The rearrangement links TRBV4-2 to TRBJ2-7, with unresolved D. Trimming shortened V by 4 bases and J by 2 bases, and 12 bases separated the two germline ends. The CDR3 has 14 amino acids. Germline-derived CDR1 and CDR2 are LGHNA and YNFKEQ. CDR3 DNA: TGTGCCAGCAGCCCCGGTTTGCTCACCTACGAGCAGTACTTC. Encoded protein: CASSPGLLTYEQYF.

The J gene is TRBJ1-1, the V gene TRBV5-1; a weak D match, TRBD1 (6 bases). CDR1 is SGHRS and CDR2 is YFSETQ in the germline V gene. The CDR3 is 15 residues long. Trimming removed 1 base at V and 1 base at J, with 11 bases between. CDR3 nucleotide sequence: TGCGCCAGCAGCTTGCTGGGGGCTGGGAACACTGAAGCTTTCTTT. It encodes CASSLLGAGNTEAFF.

V and J are TRBV13 and TRBJ1-3, with D unresolved. Germline lookup yields CDR1 PRHDT and CDR2 FYEKMQ (reference sequence). The V end lost 1 base, the J end lost 3 bases, and 13 bases lay between the germline ends. This CDR3 has 16 amino acids. Here the CDR3 reads CASSLEEWTGGNTIYF. The DNA of the CDR3 is TGTGCCAGCAGCTTAGAGGAGTGGACCGGTGGAAACACCATATATTTT.

Written as DNA, the CDR3 is TGTGCCAGCAGTTTATCAGGACAGGGGGGCTCCTACGAGCAGTACTTC. This encodes CASSLSGQGGSYEQYF. V gene TRBV27 combines with J gene TRBJ2-7; 10 bases agree with TRBD1. This CDR3 has 16 amino acids. The ends lost 0 bases at V and 0 bases at J; junction bases unmatched: 2. Germline loops: CDR1 MNHEY, CDR2 SMNVEV (reference sequence).

Details on this clone: Other DNA sequences in the sample encode the same CDR3. The chain links TRBV6-5 to TRBJ1-5; TRBD1 is a possible D gene (5 bases). This CDR3 has 14 amino acids. V was pared by 6 bases and J by 6 bases, with 15 bases between. Germline V CDR1 and CDR2: MNHEY, SVGAGI. The CDR3 nucleotides are TGTGCCAGCAGGCCCGGAGGGGCTGGTCAGCCCCAGCATTTT. Amino acids: CASRPGGAGQPQHF.

This chain links TRBV11-2 with TRBJ1-6; D gene unclear. The CDR3 sequence is 16 residues long. Germline loops: CDR1 SGHAT, CDR2 FQNNGV. Trimming took 0 bases from V and 6 from J, leaving 12 bases between them. The CDR3 DNA is TGTGCCAGCAGCTTAGACCTCCGGGGTTTTAATTCACCCCTCCACTTT. It codes for CASSLDLRGFNSPLHF.

Turning to this clone: The same CDR3 arises from other DNA sequences in this sample as well. The chain links TRBV7-2 to TRBJ2-5, with D possibly matching TRBD1 (5 bases). Per germline, CDR1 SGHTA and CDR2 FQGNSA. The CDR3 is made up of 13 amino acids. V was cut by 5 bases and J by 2 bases, with 9 bases left in between. CDR3: CASSPGQQETQYF. The DNA for the CDR3 is TGTGCCAGCAGCCCCGGACAACAAGAGACCCAGTACTTC.

The V call is TRBV28, the J call TRBJ2-6; D might be TRBD1 (7 bases). Trimming took off 7 bases at V and 4 bases at J, with 20 bases between the two ends. The germline CDR1 and CDR2 sequences are MDHEN and SYDVKM. The CDR3 is made up of 17 amino acids. The CDR3 sequence: CASTKGGGAGGANVLTF. DNA of the CDR3: TGTGCCAGCACCAAAGGAGGGGGCGCGGGCGGGGCCAACGTCCTGACTTTC.

This clone was detected a few times. The chain carries TRBV7-8 and TRBJ2-1, with 7 bases identical to TRBD2. The CDR3 is 15 amino acids. Germline assignment: CDR1 SGHVS and CDR2 FQNEAQ. With V trimmed by 1 base and J by 8 bases, 8 bases remained unmatched. DNA of the CDR3: TGTGCCAGCAGCTTAGAGGGCGGGAGAGGTTATGAGCAGTTCTTC. Translation gives CASSLEGGRGYEQFF. Combining the CDR3 with reference TRBV7-8 and TRBJ2-1 gives the whole variable domain GAGVSQSPRYKVAKRGQDVALRCDPISGHVSLFWYQQALGQGPEFLTYFQNEAQLDKSGLPSDRFFAERPEGSVSTLKIQRTQQEDSAVYLCASSLEGGRGYEQFFGPGTRLTVL.

The chain joins TRBV4-1 to TRBJ1-2; 11 positions match TRBD1. Trimming cost V 0 bases and J 3 bases; bases outside gene matches: 3. Germline V gives CDR1 MGHRA, CDR2 YSYEKL. The CDR3 runs to 16 residues. CDR3 residues: CASSQDWDRGDYGYTF. The CDR3 DNA follows: TGCGCCAGCAGCCAAGATTGGGACAGGGGGGACTATGGCTACACCTTC.

The chain employs TRBV2 and TRBJ2-1, with TRBD2 matching 9 bases. The V gene end was trimmed by 6 bases and the J gene end by 3 bases; junction bases not matched to a gene: 3. The CDR3 is 14 amino acids. CDR1 is SNHLY, CDR2 FYNNEI, per germline. CDR3 nucleotides: TGTGCCAGCAGACCGACTAGCGGCTACAATGAGCAGTTCTTC. Protein sequence: CASRPTSGYNEQFF.

This chain uses TRBV24-1 with TRBJ1-2; D uncertain. This CDR3 region has 12 residues. Germline V lookup: CDR1 KGHDR, CDR2 SFDVKD. V lost 9 bases, J lost 5 bases, and 12 bases lay in between. The CDR3 reads CATGGDGYGYTF. CDR3 sequence (DNA): TGTGCCACCGGCGGGGATGGGTATGGCTACACCTTC.

The genes are TRBV7-6 and TRBJ2-7; unclear D gene. Germline CDR1 is SGHVS and CDR2 is FNYEAQ. V gave up 5 bases and J gave up 5 bases, with 4 bases separating them. The CDR3 totals 10 residues. CDR3 amino acids: CASSGHEQYF. Written as DNA, the CDR3 is TGTGCCAGCAGCGGGCACGAGCAGTACTTC.

This chain joins TRBV27 and TRBJ2-7, with a possible D match to TRBD2 (5 bases). V gave up 4 bases and J gave up 3 bases, with 19 bases separating them. The CDR3 consists of 16 residues. Germline values: CDR1 MNHEY, CDR2 SMNVEV (reference sequence). CDR3 loop: CASSYNTRTDYYEQYF. CDR3 bases: TGTGCCAGCAGTTACAACACCAGGACTGACTACTACGAGCAGTACTTC.

This clone was observed a single time. V gene TRBV14 combines with J gene TRBJ1-2, with a weak D call TRBD1 (5 bases). Trimming shortened V by 4 bases and J by 7 bases, and 16 bases separated the two germline ends. This CDR3 region has 14 residues. Germline V gene lookup returns CDR1 SGHDN and CDR2 FVKESK. CDR3 protein: CASSLEGTGGGYTF. The CDR3, as DNA: TGTGCCAGCAGCCTGGAAGGGACGGGGGGTGGCTACACCTTC.

This rearrangement joins TRBV5-4 to TRBJ2-1, with 10 nucleotides matching TRBD2. The CDR3 spans 14 residues. Trimming at V came to 3 bases and at J to 6 bases, leaving 3 bases not matched to a gene. The germline V gene has CDR1 SGHNT and CDR2 YYREEE (reference sequence). CDR3 DNA: TGTGCCAGCAGCTCCGGGACTAGCGTCAATGAGCAGTTCTTC. It is translated as CASSSGTSVNEQFF.

The chain employs TRBV30 and TRBJ2-5; TRBD1 is a possible D gene (5 bases). Per germline, CDR1 GTSNPN and CDR2 SVGIG (reference sequence). The CDR3 covers 14 residues. V was clipped by 1 base and J by 5 bases, with 14 bases between them. In DNA form, the CDR3 reads TGTGCCTGGAGTGAGGGTGGACATAGGGAGACCCAGTACTTC. Translation: CAWSEGGHRETQYF. Filled out from reference TRBV30 and TRBJ2-5, the complete variable domain reads SQTIHQWPATLVQPVGSPLSLECTVEGTSNPNLYWYRQAAGRGLQLLFYSVGIGQISSEVPQNLSASRPQDRQFILSSKKLLLSDSGFYLCAWSEGGHRETQYFGPGTRLLVL.

The chain has TRBV28 and TRBJ1-1, with D unclear. With 5 bases removed from V and 1 base from J, the gap between germline ends came to 8 bases. The CDR3 is 13 amino acids. Germline assignment: CDR1 MDHEN and CDR2 SYDVKM. The CDR3 coding sequence is TGTGCCAGCAGTCCTGGAGCGAACACTGAAGCTTTCTTT. Protein sequence: CASSPGANTEAFF.

V gene TRBV30 combines with J gene TRBJ1-2, with D possibly matching TRBD1 (5 bases). CDR1 and CDR2 (germline): GTSNPN, SVGIG (reference sequence). The CDR3 consists of 13 residues. Trimming shortened V by 7 bases and J by 4 bases, and 16 bases separated the two germline ends. The CDR3 DNA reads TGTGCCTTTACCGACGGGGCCGTCTATGGCTACACCTTC. Residues: CAFTDGAVYGYTF.

The rearrangement links TRBV30 to TRBJ2-5; perhaps TRBD1 as D (7 bases). Trimming cost V 0 bases and J 5 bases, with 16 bases left between them. The CDR3 contains 15 residues. Germline-derived CDR1 and CDR2 are GTSNPN and SVGIG (reference sequence). The CDR3 loop is CAWSVGGPRGETQYF. The CDR3 nucleotides are TGTGCCTGGAGTGTAGGGGGGCCCAGGGGGGAGACCCAGTACTTC.

V usage is TRBV7-9 and J usage is TRBJ1-5; D uncertain. This CDR3 contains 15 residues. Between the trimmed V and J ends, which lost 1 base and 6 bases, there was a span of 13 bases. Germline CDR1 is SEHNR and CDR2 is FQNEAQ (reference sequence). The CDR3 DNA sequence: TGTGCCAGCAGCTTAGGATCAGGATCAGGTCAGCCCCAGCATTTT. Protein sequence: CASSLGSGSGQPQHF. Together with reference TRBV7-9 and TRBJ1-5, the CDR3 gives the full variable domain: DTGVSQNPRHKITKRGQNVTFRCDPISEHNRLYWYRQTLGQGPEFLTYFQNEAQLEKSRLLSDRFSAERPKGSFSTLEIQRTEQGDSAMYLCASSLGSGSGQPQHFGDGTRLSIL.

This sequence joins TRBV3-1 (or the pseudogene TRBV3-2) and TRBJ1-1; D gene ambiguous. Trimming cost V 3 bases and J 4 bases, with 6 bases left between them. This CDR3 has 12 amino acids. CDR1 and CDR2 from the germline V gene are LGHDT and YNNKEL (reference sequence). The CDR3 DNA is TGTGCCAGCAGCCAGGGATCCACTGAAGCTTTCTTT. It codes for CASSQGSTEAFF.

V usage is TRBV9 and J usage is TRBJ2-1; 8 positions agree with TRBD2. The CDR3 totals 16 residues. J was trimmed by 9 bases and V by 0 bases; bases with no gene match: 11. The V gene's germline CDR1 is SGDLS and CDR2 YYNGEE. CDR3 sequence (DNA): TGTGCCAGCAGCGTAGAGGGGAGCGGGAGAGTAACTGAGCAGTTCTTC. This encodes CASSVEGSGRVTEQFF.

The rearrangement uses TRBV7-3 and TRBJ2-1, with D perhaps TRBD2 (5 bases). V was trimmed by 0 bases and J by 8 bases, leaving 14 bases between them. CDR1 and CDR2 (germline): SGHTA, FQGTGA. This CDR3 has 15 amino acids. CDR3 nucleotides: TGTGCCAGCAGCTTAACCCCTAGCTCTGTCGATGAGCAGTTCTTC. This gives the protein CASSLTPSSVDEQFF. Looking up the rest from reference TRBV7-3 and TRBJ2-1 gives the full variable domain: GAGVSQTPSNKVTEKGKYVELRCDPISGHTALYWYRQSLGQGPEFLIYFQGTGAADDSGLPNDRFFAVRPEGSVSTLKIQRTERGDSAVYLCASSLTPSSVDEQFFGPGTRLTVL.